The 8 T cell receptor beta chains in this list originate from one sample, sequenced in a study of OX40 agonist ivuxolimab in advanced cancers. Clones were read by immunoSEQ multiplex PCR, and TCRdb kept only the in-frame ones, dropping some. Of 83,000 or so clones listed, approximately 84% are singletons. Sequenced material: CD4+ or CD8+ T cells sorted from blood, taken in a trial of the OX40 agonist ivuxolimab. The receptors shown here come from an adult with an advanced solid tumor such as melanoma, head and neck, liver or kidney cancer.

The chain uses TRBV19 and TRBJ1-2; weak D call: TRBD1 (6 bases). This CDR3 contains 14 residues. With 6 bases removed from V and 2 bases from J, the gap between germline ends came to 13 bases. The germline V gene has CDR1 LNHDA and CDR2 SQIVND (reference sequence). The CDR3 nucleotides are TGTGCCAGTAGGCCACAGGGTGTCAACTATGGCTACACCTTC. This gives the protein CASRPQGVNYGYTF.

The DNA for the CDR3 is TGCGCCAGCAGCCAAGAGGCAGGGATTAACTACGAGCAGTACTTC. Protein: CASSQEAGINYEQYF. The chain has TRBV4-3 and TRBJ2-7; weak D call: TRBD1 (5 bases). Trimming took off 0 bases at V and 3 bases at J, with 12 bases between the two ends. This CDR3 contains 15 residues. Looked up from germline, CDR1 is LGHNA and CDR2 is YSLEER.

The count of this clone is one. The chain combines TRBV18 with TRBJ1-3; the match to TRBD1 covers 7 bases. Germline V gene data show CDR1 as KGHSH and CDR2 as LQKENI. V dropped 3 bases and J dropped 0; count of bases not matched to a gene: 11. This CDR3 has 18 residues. Here the CDR3 DNA reads TGTGCCAGCTCACCTTCTCTATTGGGACAGAGCTCTGGAAACACCATATATTTT. It specifies CASSPSLLGQSSGNTIYF.

The rearrangement links TRBV6-6 to TRBJ1-1, with D maybe TRBD1 (5 bases). The CDR3 runs 13 residues. Germline V lookup: CDR1 MNHNY, CDR2 SVGAGI (reference sequence). V shed 11 bases and J shed 1 base, with 14 bases lying between them. The CDR3 here is CASRMGENTEAFF. The CDR3 region has the DNA TGTGCCTCCCGGATGGGGGAGAACACTGAAGCTTTCTTT.

This clone was detected only a few times. The CDR3 bases are TGTGCCAGCAGCCGCTTCGGGGGGCTGGACGAGCAGTACTTC. This gives the protein CASSRFGGLDEQYF. This sequence joins TRBV7-9 and TRBJ2-7, with a tentative D call TRBD2 (7 bases). Germline V gives CDR1 SEHNR, CDR2 FQNEAQ (reference sequence). The CDR3 consists of 14 residues. Between the trimmed V and J ends, which lost 5 bases and 5 bases, there was a span of 16 bases.

V and J are TRBV5-1 and TRBJ1-1; the match to TRBD1 covers 8 bases. The CDR3 contains 15 residues. V gave up 4 bases and J gave up 5 bases; unmatched junction bases: 10. CDR1 and CDR2 from the germline V gene are SGHRS and YFSETQ. The CDR3 nucleotides are TGCGCCAGCAGCCTAAAAGGACAGGGTGGGACTGAAGCTTTCTTT. Amino acid sequence: CASSLKGQGGTEAFF.

This CDR3 reads CASSHSQETQYF. The CDR3 DNA reads TGTGCCAGCAGCCACAGCCAAGAGACCCAGTACTTC. The chain combines TRBV4-2 with TRBJ2-5; D call uncertain. CDR3 length: 12 residues. V lost 3 bases to trimming and J lost 1 base, with 3 bases between them. Germline CDR1 is LGHNA and CDR2 is YNFKEQ.

The genes are TRBV18 and TRBJ1-2, with 8 bases lining up with TRBD1. Germline CDR1 is KGHSH and CDR2 is LQKENI. V was pared by 4 bases and J by 2 bases, with 9 bases of the junction left unmatched. This CDR3 has 16 residues. This CDR3 is CASSRTGQGKNYGYTF. CDR3 sequence (DNA): TGTGCCAGCTCACGGACAGGGCAAGGGAAAAACTATGGCTACACCTTC. Full variable domain (outside the CDR3, taken from reference TRBV18 and TRBJ1-2): NAGVMQNPRHLVRRRGQEARLRCSPMKGHSHVYWYRQLPEEGLKFMVYLQKENIIDESGMPKERFSAEFPKEGPSILRIQQVVRGDSAAYFCASSRTGQGKNYGYTFGSGTRLTVV.